Presented here are 2 T cell receptor beta chains from one specimen sequenced in a study of blood T cell repertoires in COVID-19. Method: immunoSEQ multiplex PCR; TCRdb's copy keeps in-frame clones and lacks some. The sample includes 350,000 to 500,000 clones, about 88% of them seen just once. The sequenced material came from PBMCs or T cells enriched from blood (not recorded which). Receptors were obtained from a woman younger than 30 who had been exposed to COVID-19.

This clone came up once. The chain couples TRBV5-4 to TRBJ1-1; possible D gene TRBD1, 5 bases. Germline CDR1 is SGHNT and CDR2 is YYREEE (reference sequence). The CDR3 is made up of 15 amino acids. The ends were cut back, 4 bases at V and 5 bases at J, with 18 bases in the middle. The DNA for the CDR3 is TGTGCCAGCAGCCCGGGGGGGGTACTGGGGACTGAAGCTTTCTTT. It codes for CASSPGGVLGTEAFF.

The rearrangement links TRBV6-1 to TRBJ2-7; 12 bases align to TRBD1. With 4 bases clipped from V and 5 bases from J, the junction kept 12 bases outside the gene matches. This CDR3 is built from 17 residues. Looked up from germline, CDR1 is MNHNS and CDR2 is SASEGT. CDR3 protein: CASSGIKSGTGGDEQYF. CDR3 nucleotides: TGTGCCAGCAGTGGTATAAAGTCCGGGACAGGGGGCGACGAGCAGTACTTC.